What follows describes a single T cell receptor beta chain. Germline loops: CDR1 MNHEY, CDR2 SVGAGI. CDR3 length: 13 residues. The V and J ends lost 8 bases and 4 bases respectively, with 14 bases between them. The data were obtained in a study of control samples from healthy donors and cancer patients. Profiled with immunoSEQ multiplex PCR; TCRdb holds only in-frame clones, not every one. The repertoire consists of roughly 130,000 clones, with approximately 94% occurring once and the leading ten covering 3.6%. The chain has TRBV6-5 and TRBJ1-1; weak D call: TRBD1 (5 bases). The TCR sequence derives from a man aged 25-45 years in good health. The sequenced sample was blood. The CDR3 here is CASGPGLTTEAFF. The DNA for the CDR3 is TGTGCCAGCGGGCCAGGGTTGACCACTGAAGCTTTCTTT.